This T cell receptor (beta chain) derives from a study of blood T cell repertoires in COVID-19. The CDR3 has 13 residues. The V end was cut by 4 bases, the J end by 4 bases, with 11 bases between. Germline CDR1 SGHRS, CDR2 YFSETQ. The participants were between roughly 18 and 100 years old and came from some 23 US areas. In assigning cohorts, the study relied on participant-reported clinical history. All recovered Cohort 3 donors got two negative PCRs, got clearance, or saw symptom resolution. As originally analysed: Reference gene primer amplification in the assay estimated nucleated cell counts. Some clones are missing from TCRdb's copy, which holds only in-frame ones; the method was immunoSEQ multiplex PCR. That table is the source of V, J and clone size, and D and trimming were worked out from the DNA. The table lists fewer than 350,000 clones, 88% of them singletons, with about 1% in the top ten.

The receptor's source is a woman in her twenties or thirties who had recovered from COVID-19. The sequencing sample was made of PBMCs or T cells enriched from blood (not recorded which). The V call is TRBV5-1, the J call TRBJ2-5; no firm D call. The DNA for the CDR3 is TGCGCCAGCAGCGCGGCCCCAAGAGAGACCCAGTACTTC. Translating gives CASSAAPRETQYF.